This T cell receptor beta chain was obtained from a study of OX40 agonist ivuxolimab in advanced cancers. Study as a whole: The group had a mean age of about 60 years, ranged from about 20 to 90, and was just under 85% male.

Any history of autoimmune disease or systemic immunosuppression disqualified patients. Notes on the study in general: With doses of 0.1-3.0 mg/kg, partial responders showed among the lowest clonal expansion. The authors also found low normalized T-cell clonal expansion in some nonresponders.

CDR3 length: 13 residues. CDR1 SGHKS and CDR2 YYEKEE come from the germline V gene (reference sequence). The V and J ends lost 4 bases and 4 bases respectively, with 12 bases between them. Concerning this clone itself: The antigen remains undetermined.

Assay: immunoSEQ multiplex PCR; the TCRdb copy retains only in-frame clones and omits some. The sample lists around 100,000 clones, roughly nine tenths occurring once. The material was CD4+ or CD8+ T cells sorted from blood, obtained in a trial of the OX40 agonist ivuxolimab. The receptor was isolated from an adult with an advanced solid tumor such as melanoma, head and neck, liver or kidney cancer. The chain is built from TRBV5-5 and TRBJ2-7; the D gene is possibly TRBD2 (5 bases). The CDR3 loop is CASSAAGGYEQYF. The CDR3, as DNA: TGTGCCAGCAGCGCGGCGGGCGGGTACGAGCAGTACTTC.